The TCR beta chain under discussion was sequenced for a study of cytomegalovirus exposure and HLA in healthy donors (dated by TCRdb to the late 2010s). With respect to the entire study: An earlier analysis of approximately 590 of the donors reported 250 to 300 Gb of sequence data and about 100 million unique TCR beta sequences from roughly 200 million T cells. An early release covering about 600 HLA-typed donors comprised about 290 gigabases of sequencing data and around 80 million unique TCR sequences. The genetic ancestry cluster associated with self-reported Caucasian donors included over 65% of the 300 to 450 genotyped donors. The study aimed to test whether cataloging public T cell receptors could reveal signatures of past pathogen exposure. The study used immunosequencing to profile the T cell repertoires of under 700 subjects and linked those repertoires to cytomegalovirus serostatus. Besides the first cohort of some 670 subjects, a separate validation cohort made up of roughly 130 different subjects was used. High-throughput TCR immunosequencing, statistical association of individual TCRs with disease status, and machine learning were combined to predict cytomegalovirus infection status. A later analysis re-analyzed previously published TCR beta repertoires from 500 to 700 donors and added high-resolution HLA genotyping to study TCR occurrence patterns. Rather than drawing on any new phenotypic data, the later analysis identified candidate immune exposures from TCR beta sequences and the way those sequences occurred across donors. In an earlier analysis of more than 550 of the donors, high-throughput TCR beta sequencing was used to judge whether each TCR beta V gene segment behaved as functional or pseudogenic. Donor age, sex, ethnicity and CMV serostatus were compiled alongside the repertoire data. Genome-wide SNP genotypes for about three fifths of the roughly 670 donors were used in a later genetic analysis, which treated that subset as a discovery cohort. All discovery cohort repertoires had been generated on a single sequencing platform. Class I and class II HLA loci were covered by the typing at four-digit resolution. The number of typed donors differed by locus: roughly 629-640 for A, B, C, DRB1 and DQB1; about 520 for DQA1; around 610 for DPA1; and 400 to 480 for DPB1. About five DR-DQ haplotypes were treated as single units for association and clustering because of strong linkage in the cohort. Among approximately 370 genotyped donors of the cohort, an average of approximately 240,000 unique TCR beta nucleotide sequences was sequenced per donor, of which about 20% were non-productive.

The investigation overall reported the following: Specific HLA alleles were associated with 15,000 to 20,000 TCR beta sequences at a false discovery rate of 0.05 in a later analysis. A further reported finding was that TCR beta sequences accurately predicted the HLA-A and HLA-B alleles for most subjects in the first cohort. Compared with the approximately 720-donor mean, donors in an Asian-associated ancestry cluster had fewer N-insertions in productive TCRs, according to a later genetic analysis. In an earlier analysis of some 500 of the donors, most TCR beta V segments were observed in productive rearrangements about 90% or about 30% of the time, broadly matching IMGT annotations. Roughly uniform sequencing depth across donors was assumed in presence/absence analyses, although this assumption may not hold. When HLA alleles, especially DR and DQ, strongly co-occurred, TCR associations were difficult to assign to individual alleles. According to a later analysis, TCR association rates differed among HLA loci, with DRB1 alleles showing the most associated TCRs and HLA-C alleles showing the fewest. Because HLA typing was unavailable for some donors at each locus, only the typed subset was used in association tests. A few of the identified cytomegalovirus-associated TCR beta chains were confirmed in vitro to be specific for cytomegalovirus antigens. The cohort was sequenced for TCR beta chains only, and without alpha or paired-chain data the features that could be detected were limited. A later analysis found that most CMV-associated TCR beta chains appeared HLA-restricted, with HLA associations seemingly driven largely by CMV exposure. Linkage disequilibrium might explain the correlated functional status among segregating V segments, but an unknown experimental factor could not be ruled out. Compared with equally common non-associated chains, HLA-associated TCR beta chains in a later analysis were more clonally expanded and had lower generation probabilities. Because the 87-base-pair reads could not distinguish some IMGT-functional V segments, including TRBV6-2 and TRBV6-3, those segments were excluded. The classifier was reported to diagnose cytomegalovirus status with high specificity and sensitivity in both the original cohort and the validation cohort. Across donors, most TCR sequences were observed very rarely, whereas some public TCRs were present in many individuals. An association between a missense DCLRE1C variant and V-gene and J-gene trimming of TCR beta chains was found in a later genetic analysis and replicated in an independent cohort. A later analysis reported that several top co-occurrence clusters appeared linked to parvovirus B19, influenza, CMV and Epstein-Barr virus. The authors suggested that the approach could potentially be extended to other disease states and immunological phenotypes. Because counts were too low, seventeen rarely observed V segments, including chromosome 9 orphons, were excluded from the earlier analysis of around 640 of the donors. In the study, roughly 160 TCR beta chains were listed as associated with cytomegalovirus. A cluster of highly shared sequence variants was judged likely to represent a technical artifact of the sequencing pipeline. CMV serostatus was the only immune exposure information available for the cohort.

For this clone: The antigen it binds to is not known. No quality values exist for individual bases; no much larger clone is one base distant.

Deletion took 0 bases off V and 1 base off J, with a span of 6 bases between the germline ends. The CDR3 runs 13 residues from the cysteine to the phenylalanine. The only DNA kept is the CDR3, 39 bases in frame from the first base. CDR1 and CDR2 are read off the germline V gene (reference sequence) as GTSNPN and SVGIG. The method was the immunoSEQ multiplex PCR assay. For the multiplex PCR, a mixture combining 60 forward primers for TCR Vbeta segments and 13 reverse primers for TCR Jbeta segments was used. The CDR3 region of rearranged TCR beta genes was amplified from genomic DNA by a multiplex PCR assay. The amplified TCR beta libraries were sequenced on the Illumina HiSeq System as 87-base-pair reads. Processing in the source paper ran as follows. In a later analysis, tens of millions of unique TCR beta chains were counted across the 500 to 850 repertoires, and approximately 9.9 million of these chains were shared by at least two donors. To remove PCR and sequencing errors, raw reads were error-corrected and collapsed into unique sequences using a nearest-neighbor algorithm that merged closely related sequences. Alignment of CDR3 sequences to IMGT reference sequences was used to assign V, D and J gene segments. For a sequence to be retained, a match of at least six nucleotides was required to both a V gene segment and a J gene segment. A rearrangement was called productive if the CDR3 had no stop codons and remained in frame with V and J, and every other rearrangement was called non-productive. Following IMGT convention, CDR3 was defined as the stretch from the second conserved V-encoded cysteine to the conserved J-encoded phenylalanine. In an earlier analysis of 550 to 650 of the donors, sequences lacking an unambiguous match to a single V gene segment were excluded. An earlier analysis of fewer than 650 of the donors classified V segments as functional when productive rearrangements were above 56.7% and as segregating when the standard deviation between donors was above 5%. To diagnose cytomegalovirus status from the catalog of TCR beta chain sequences, a statistical classification framework was built. In a later analysis, V and J genes were assigned by comparing TCR nucleotide sequences against IMGT/GENE-DB human TR gene sequences. A later analysis assigned CDR3 sequences and most-parsimonious VDJ recombination scenarios with the TCRdist pipeline. In a later analysis, each TCR beta chain was defined by its CDR3 amino acid sequence together with its V-gene family, and reads without a unique V-gene family were excluded. A later analysis removed 550 to 700 highly shared, low-generation-probability nucleotide sequences to deal with suspected cross-contamination and a sequencing artifact. A later analysis calculated a clonal expansion index for each public chain from normalized within-repertoire ranks of inferred template counts. In a later analysis, generation probabilities were computed using a VDJ recombination model fitted to out-of-frame rearrangements, and the results were checked against IGoR. A later analysis scored TCR-TCR, TCR-HLA and TCR-CMV co-occurrence with hypergeometric tests, applying a repertoire-size bias correction to TCR pairs. To estimate false discovery rates, a later analysis permuted the HLA or CMV assignments 20 times. In a later analysis, co-occurring TCRs were grouped using DBSCAN, with TCRdist sequence similarity added in when clustering inside HLA-allele-positive subsets. Co-occurrence clustering excluded repertoires with fewer than 30,000 or more than 120,000 public chains, plus five with anomalous nucleotide sharing. The immuneACCESS repertoire file appears here via TCRdb, limited to in-frame rearrangements. These files lack a portion of the clones; in checked studies, under half of the deficit traces to unresolved V genes, and the cause of the others is not known. The DNA was the basis for D and trimming; V, J and clone size are from that table. The sample table records 150,000 to 200,000 clones; less than 90% of these occur just once. Clones ranked in the top ten supply 1.9% of the sample.

The cohort comprised some 700 healthy bone marrow donors. All cohort members were sampled while nominally healthy, although unrecorded immune exposures were likely present. The donor tested CMV seronegative and was one of the 352 seronegative cohort members. Every donor gave a peripheral blood sample, and the peripheral blood mononuclear cells from that sample were used for TCR beta sequencing. The Qiagen DNeasy Blood Extraction Kit was used to extract genomic DNA from the blood cell samples. Sequencing was performed on PBMCs. This receptor was taken from a man younger than 30 in good health and CMV-seronegative. The chain couples TRBV30 to TRBJ1-1, with no reliable assignment of the D segment. CDR3 reads: CAWSVLGNTEAFF. DNA sequence: TGTGCCTGGAGTGTACTCGGGAACACTGAAGCTTTCTTT.